These 29 T cell receptor beta chains were sequenced from one sample in a study of shared clonotypes between healthy human individuals. Profiled with immunoSEQ multiplex PCR; TCRdb holds only in-frame clones, not every one. The sample carries about a million clones, about 80% recorded once. Input material: memory CD4+ T cells sorted from blood. This sample's subset: CD45RA-negative fraction. These receptors originate from a man between 18 and 35 years old in good health.

V is TRBV5-6 and J is TRBJ2-2; the D is unclear. The CDR3 consists of 11 residues. Germline CDR1 reads SGHDT; CDR2 reads YYEEEE. Trimming cost V 4 bases and J 8 bases, with 6 bases left between them. The chain's CDR3 is CASSRLGELFF. In nucleotides, the CDR3 is TGTGCCAGCAGCCGTTTAGGGGAGCTGTTTTTT. Complete variable domain (other parts from reference TRBV5-6 and TRBJ2-2): DAGVTQSPTHLIKTRGQQVTLRCSPKSGHDTVSWYQQALGQGPQFIFQYYEEEERQRGNFPDRFSGHQFPNYSSELNVNALLLGDSALYLCASSRLGELFFGEGSRLTVL.

The chain is built from TRBV6-1 and TRBJ2-1, with D unclear. V was clipped by 4 bases and J by 4 bases, with 17 bases between them. From germline, CDR1 is MNHNS and CDR2 SASEGT. The CDR3 totals 16 residues. CDR3 residues: CASSGSSWQFYNEQFF. CDR3 in DNA: TGTGCCAGCAGTGGAAGTAGTTGGCAATTTTACAATGAGCAGTTCTTC.

V is TRBV27 and J is TRBJ2-5; D gene uncertain. This CDR3 comprises 13 residues. Germline V gene sequence: CDR1 MNHEY, CDR2 SMNVEV (reference sequence). Deletions cut 3 bases from V and 3 bases from J, with 8 bases between. The CDR3 loop is CASSFRWEETQYF. DNA of the CDR3: TGTGCCAGCAGTTTTCGATGGGAAGAGACCCAGTACTTC.

The chain joins TRBV19 to TRBJ1-2; tentatively, D is TRBD1 (5 bases). Trimming stripped 2 bases from V and 8 bases from J, with 12 bases between. The CDR3 is 13 residues long. CDR1 and CDR2 (germline): LNHDA, SQIVND (reference sequence). Here the CDR3 DNA reads TGTGCCAGTAGTATACGCAGGGAAGGCGGCTACACCTTC. It codes for CASSIRREGGYTF.

The chain combines TRBV19 with TRBJ1-1; D might be TRBD1 (5 bases). Germline-derived CDR1 and CDR2 are LNHDA and SQIVND (reference sequence). This CDR3 spans 13 amino acids. V shed 7 bases and J shed 6 bases, with 15 bases lying between them. The DNA of the CDR3 is TGTGCCAGTACCCTGGGGGGTGTCCCTGAAGCTTTCTTT. Translating gives CASTLGGVPEAFF.

This clone occurred once. The gene calls are TRBV11-2 and TRBJ2-1, with 7 bases lining up with TRBD1. V lost 6 bases, J lost 4 bases, and 6 bases stayed unmatched. The germline CDR1 and CDR2 sequences are SGHAT and FQNNGV. The CDR3 loop spans 14 amino acids. This chain's CDR3 is CASRSDRFYNEQFF. The CDR3 coding sequence is TGTGCCAGCAGGTCGGACAGGTTTTACAATGAGCAGTTCTTC.

The V gene is TRBV6-1, the J gene TRBJ2-3; D is perhaps TRBD2 (5 bases). Trimming cost V 5 bases and J 2 bases, with 8 bases left between them. The CDR3 spans 13 residues. CDR1 and CDR2 from the germline V gene are MNHNS and SASEGT. CDR3 in DNA: TGTGCCAGCAGTCTAGCAGACACAGATACGCAGTATTTT. Translated: CASSLADTDTQYF.

V usage is TRBV10-3 and J usage is TRBJ1-3, with D hard to call. The V gene lost 7 bases and the J gene lost 4 bases, with 14 bases spanning the gap. Germline values: CDR1 ENHRY, CDR2 SYGVKD. There are 14 residues in the CDR3. The CDR3 nucleotides read TGTGCCATCACAAGGTCCGAGCCCGGAAACACCATATATTTT. This sequence encodes CAITRSEPGNTIYF.

The chain recombines TRBV2 with TRBJ1-1; D is ambiguous. The CDR3 loop spans 11 amino acids. CDR1 is SNHLY and CDR2 is FYNNEI in the germline V gene. Trimming removed 6 bases from V and 7 bases from J, with 9 bases in between. CDR3 loop: CASSEQYEAFF. In DNA form, the CDR3 reads TGTGCCAGCAGCGAACAATATGAAGCTTTCTTT.

The chain has TRBV18 and TRBJ2-3; the D is unclear. The CDR3 extends over 13 amino acids. The V gene's germline CDR1 is KGHSH and CDR2 LQKENI. Trimming took off 3 bases at V and 6 bases at J, with 10 bases between the two ends. CDR3 DNA sequence: TGTGCCAGCTCACCCTCTAGGTCCGATACGCAGTATTTT. Translation: CASSPSRSDTQYF. Full variable domain (remainder filled in from reference TRBV18 and TRBJ2-3): NAGVMQNPRHLVRRRGQEARLRCSPMKGHSHVYWYRQLPEEGLKFMVYLQKENIIDESGMPKERFSAEFPKEGPSILRIQQVVRGDSAAYFCASSPSRSDTQYFGPGTRLTVL.

V usage is TRBV5-1 and J usage is TRBJ1-2; 7 bases agree with TRBD1. Losses at the gene ends were 1 base for V and 4 bases for J; bases not matched to a gene: 7. This CDR3 has 15 amino acids. Germline V CDR1 and CDR2: SGHRS, YFSETQ. The CDR3 DNA reads as TGCGCCAGCAGCTTGAGCTCAGGGGGGCTCTATGGCTACACCTTC. Translated: CASSLSSGGLYGYTF.

V gene TRBV29-1 combines with J gene TRBJ1-2; 7 bases match TRBD1. V was pared by 4 bases and J by 8 bases, with 13 bases of the junction left unmatched. The CDR3 sequence is 14 residues long. Looked up from germline, CDR1 is SQVTM and CDR2 is ANQGSEA. The CDR3 bases are TGCAGCGTTGTAGGGGGAGGGGGCCATCTAGGCTACACCTTC. It is translated as CSVVGGGGHLGYTF.

This chain links TRBV18 with TRBJ1-4; possible D gene TRBD1, 5 bases. Germline assignment: CDR1 KGHSH and CDR2 LQKENI. V was cut by 0 bases and J by 13 bases, with 9 bases left in between. The CDR3 has 12 residues. The CDR3, as DNA: TGTGCCAGCTCACCACCCCAGGGAACACTGTTTTTT. This translates into CASSPPQGTLFF. Full variable domain (remainder filled in from reference TRBV18 and TRBJ1-4): NAGVMQNPRHLVRRRGQEARLRCSPMKGHSHVYWYRQLPEEGLKFMVYLQKENIIDESGMPKERFSAEFPKEGPSILRIQQVVRGDSAAYFCASSPPQGTLFFGSGTQLSVL.

This chain uses TRBV7-9 with TRBJ2-7; TRBD2 matches 13 bases. CDR1 is SEHNR, CDR2 FQNEAQ, per germline (reference sequence). The CDR3 has 15 amino acids. The J segment lost 5 bases and the V segment lost 6 bases, leaving 7 bases of the junction unmatched. CDR3: CASRPKGLAGHEQYF. The CDR3 coding sequence is TGTGCCAGCAGGCCCAAGGGACTAGCGGGACACGAGCAGTACTTC.

The gene calls are TRBV30 and TRBJ2-5; D may correspond to TRBD1 or TRBD2 (5 bases each). The ends were cut back, 1 base at V and 2 bases at J, with 11 bases in the middle. Germline V gene data show CDR1 as GTSNPN and CDR2 as SVGIG (reference sequence). The CDR3 is 14 amino acids. CDR3 loop: CAWSAGTYQETQYF. Here the CDR3 DNA reads TGTGCCTGGAGTGCGGGGACCTATCAAGAGACCCAGTACTTC.

This sequence joins TRBV2 and TRBJ1-1; D remains ambiguous. From germline, CDR1 is SNHLY and CDR2 FYNNEI. This CDR3 region has 14 residues. Trimming took off 6 bases at V and 1 base at J, with 12 bases between the two ends. In DNA form, the CDR3 reads TGTGCCAGCAGCCCCCCCAAAAAGAACACTGAAGCTTTCTTT. Translating gives CASSPPKKNTEAFF. Looking up the rest from reference TRBV2 and TRBJ1-1 gives the full variable domain: EPEVTQTPSHQVTQMGQEVILRCVPISNHLYFYWYRQILGQKVEFLVSFYNNEISEKSEIFDDQFSVERPDGSNFTLKIRSTKLEDSAMYFCASSPPKKNTEAFFGQGTRLTVV.

Written as DNA, the CDR3 is TGCGCCAGCAGCCCAGGGGGCGCAGATGAAAAACTGTTTTTT. This sequence encodes CASSPGGADEKLFF. This rearrangement joins TRBV5-1 to TRBJ1-4; 8 nucleotides line up with TRBD1. The trim removed 4 bases at V and 6 bases at J, leaving 5 bases unmatched. From germline, CDR1 is SGHRS and CDR2 YFSETQ. The CDR3 is made up of 14 amino acids.

The rearrangement uses TRBV2 and TRBJ1-6; D is possibly TRBD1 (6 bases). The CDR3 length is 15 residues. Trimming shortened V by 8 bases and J by 6 bases, and 17 bases separated the two germline ends. The germline V gene has CDR1 SNHLY and CDR2 FYNNEI. The CDR3 here is CASSQGRLLNSPLHF. The CDR3 DNA reads as TGTGCCAGCTCACAGGGAAGGCTTCTTAATTCACCCCTCCACTTT.

Remarks on this clone: Other DNA sequences within the sample encode an identical CDR3. V usage is TRBV5-4 and J usage is TRBJ2-7, with 7 bases fitting TRBD1. Trimming removed 3 bases from V and 0 bases from J; junction bases left unmatched: 3. In germline, CDR1 is SGHNT, CDR2 YYREEE (reference sequence). CDR3 length: 14 amino acids. The CDR3 region is CASSSGGSSYEQYF. CDR3 coding DNA: TGTGCCAGCAGCTCAGGGGGATCCTCCTACGAGCAGTACTTC.

The chain joins TRBV5-1 to TRBJ1-2; the D is unclear. The CDR3 runs 13 residues. V was clipped by 0 bases and J by 8 bases, with 11 bases between them. Germline V lookup: CDR1 SGHRS, CDR2 YFSETQ. The CDR3 region is CASSLEGLQGYTF. CDR3 bases: TGCGCCAGCAGCTTGGAGGGTCTTCAAGGCTACACCTTC.

This rearrangement joins TRBV28 to TRBJ1-5; maybe TRBD1 (6 bases). V lost 6 bases to trimming and J lost 2 bases, with 20 bases between them. The CDR3 runs 17 residues. Looked up from germline, CDR1 is MDHEN and CDR2 is SYDVKM. This CDR3 reads CASSPIQGVSGNQPQHF. DNA of the CDR3: TGTGCCAGCAGCCCAATACAGGGAGTAAGCGGCAATCAGCCCCAGCATTTT.

The chain combines TRBV30 with TRBJ2-1, with D possibly being TRBD2 (6 bases). The CDR3 is 14 amino acids. The V gene lost 2 bases and the J gene lost 7 bases, with 15 bases spanning the gap. Looked up from germline, CDR1 is GTSNPN and CDR2 is SVGIG (reference sequence). The CDR3 loop reads CAWSLAGTLNEQFF. CDR3 bases: TGTGCCTGGAGTCTCGCCGGGACTTTGAATGAGCAGTTCTTC.

The chain has TRBV30 and TRBJ1-3; D is undetermined. Germline V CDR1 and CDR2: GTSNPN, SVGIG (reference sequence). The CDR3 runs 16 residues. V lost 4 bases to trimming and J lost 0 bases, with 16 bases between them. CDR3 region: CAWISGIRSSGNTIYF. Written as DNA, the CDR3 is TGTGCCTGGATCTCCGGGATACGGAGCTCTGGAAACACCATATATTTT. Full variable domain (outside the CDR3, taken from reference TRBV30 and TRBJ1-3): SQTIHQWPATLVQPVGSPLSLECTVEGTSNPNLYWYRQAAGRGLQLLFYSVGIGQISSEVPQNLSASRPQDRQFILSSKKLLLSDSGFYLCAWISGIRSSGNTIYFGEGSWLTVV.

The chain couples TRBV30 to TRBJ1-5; TRBD1 might be the D (6 bases). The CDR3 has 17 amino acids. The V gene lost 5 bases and the J gene lost 3 bases, with 23 bases spanning the gap. Looked up from germline, CDR1 is GTSNPN and CDR2 is SVGIG (reference sequence). The CDR3 coding sequence is TGTGCCTGGCGTGGGGGGCGGGCCGGGGGCGCCAATCAGCCCCAGCATTTT. Translated, it gives CAWRGGRAGGANQPQHF.

This clone has only one observation. The rearrangement links TRBV11-1 to TRBJ2-5, with 8 positions matching TRBD1. Germline-derived CDR1 and CDR2 are SGHAT and FQDESV (reference sequence). The CDR3 spans 15 residues. The V gene end was trimmed by 4 bases and the J gene end by 2 bases; junction bases not matched to a gene: 6. This CDR3 reads CASSSSGTGQETQYF. As DNA, the CDR3 is TGTGCCAGCAGCTCCTCGGGGACAGGTCAAGAGACCCAGTACTTC.

This rearrangement joins TRBV14 to TRBJ2-1; 8 nucleotides match TRBD2. The CDR3 length is 15 residues. Per germline, CDR1 SGHDN and CDR2 FVKESK. V was pared by 5 bases and J by 4 bases, with 7 bases of the junction left unmatched. CDR3: CASSFPGGFYNEQFF. The CDR3 DNA reads as TGTGCCAGCAGCTTCCCGGGAGGGTTTTACAATGAGCAGTTCTTC.

The J gene is TRBJ1-3, the V gene TRBV4-1; D remains ambiguous. The germline CDR1 and CDR2 sequences are MGHRA and YSYEKL. Trimming took off 3 bases at V and 4 bases at J, with 19 bases between the two ends. CDR3 size: 17 residues. Here the CDR3 reads CASSHPGRSKMGNTIYF. The CDR3 DNA follows: TGCGCCAGCAGCCACCCCGGACGATCGAAAATGGGAAACACCATATATTTT.

This clone was recorded only once. This sequence joins TRBV10-3 and TRBJ2-1; perhaps TRBD2 as D (6 bases). Germline V gene sequence: CDR1 ENHRY, CDR2 SYGVKD. V lost 10 bases to trimming and J lost 7 bases, with 17 bases between them. This CDR3 has 13 amino acids. As DNA, the CDR3 is TGTGCCACCTTTTCGGGAGTTGATAATGAGCAGTTCTTC. This sequence encodes CATFSGVDNEQFF.

The rearrangement uses TRBV5-4 and TRBJ1-1; 8 bases agree with TRBD1. V was clipped by 4 bases and J by 1 base; unmatched bases: 6. This CDR3 comprises 15 residues. Germline V gives CDR1 SGHNT, CDR2 YYREEE (reference sequence). The CDR3 nucleotides are TGTGCCAGCAGCCCGCAGGGGGCGCCGAACACTGAAGCTTTCTTT. Translation gives CASSPQGAPNTEAFF.